These 21 T cell receptor beta chains share one sample of origin, sequenced in a study of Ad26.COV2.S vaccination and SARS-CoV-2 variants. This table comes from immunoSEQ multiplex PCR, and its TCRdb copy is limited to in-frame clones, with some not included. The sample consists of more than 300,000 clones, about 82% of them appearing once. Treatment described: around 19 received Ad26.COV2.S at low or high dose, single or two shots; about five received placebo; per-sample allocation not given. Repertoires come from day 63 after the first vaccine or placebo injection. Source: peripheral blood, taken in a trial of Ad26.COV2.S vaccine versus placebo. Every receptor here comes from a person between 18 and 65 years old who received the Ad26.COV2.S COVID-19 vaccine or a placebo.

The chain combines TRBV3-1 (or the pseudogene TRBV3-2) with TRBJ1-4; 9 bases agree with TRBD1. With V trimmed by 4 bases and J by 10 bases, 7 bases remained unmatched. The CDR3 consists of 14 residues. Germline V gene lookup returns CDR1 LGHDT and CDR2 YNNKEL (reference sequence). CDR3 nucleotides: TGTGCCAGCAGCCGCCGGGACAGGGTAGGAAAACTGTTTTTT. Translated, it gives CASSRRDRVGKLFF.

This chain connects TRBV25-1 to TRBJ1-5, with a possible D match to TRBD1 (6 bases). V was trimmed by 8 bases and J by 6 bases, leaving 20 bases between them. The CDR3 has 15 amino acids. CDR1 is MGHDK, CDR2 SYGVNS, per germline. The CDR3 spells CASSPVGGGSQPQHF. The CDR3 region has the DNA TGTGCCAGCTCTCCTGTCGGCGGGGGCTCTCAGCCCCAGCATTTT.

The chain is built from TRBV5-8 and TRBJ1-5; 8 bases align to TRBD1. Germline V gives CDR1 SGHTS, CDR2 YDEGEE. V lost 3 bases, J lost 5 bases, and 10 bases stayed unmatched. The CDR3 runs 16 residues. CDR3 region: CASSSQDRERDQPQHF. The DNA for the CDR3 is TGTGCCAGCAGCTCTCAGGACAGGGAGAGGGATCAGCCCCAGCATTTT. Full variable domain (outside the CDR3, taken from reference TRBV5-8 and TRBJ1-5): EAGVTQSPTHLIKTRGQQATLRCSPISGHTSVYWYQQALGLGLQFLLWYDEGEERNRGNFPPRFSGRQFPNYSSELNVNALELEDSALYLCASSSQDRERDQPQHFGDGTRLSIL.

The rearrangement links TRBV2 to TRBJ2-3; tentatively, D is TRBD1 (6 bases). Germline V lookup: CDR1 SNHLY, CDR2 FYNNEI. V lost 10 bases, J lost 0 bases, and 20 bases lay in between. The CDR3 contains 16 residues. The CDR3 DNA sequence: TGTGCCACCATCCCCGGGACAAAATATAGCACAGATACGCAGTATTTT. Translating it yields CATIPGTKYSTDTQYF.

V usage is TRBV28 and J usage is TRBJ2-7; D is undetermined. The V end lost 2 bases, the J end lost 6 bases, and 11 bases lay between the germline ends. CDR1 and CDR2 from the germline V gene are MDHEN and SYDVKM. This CDR3 contains 13 residues. In DNA, the CDR3 is TGTGCCAGCAGTTTAGGAGTCCCCACCGAGCAGTACTTC. The encoded protein is CASSLGVPTEQYF.

This sequence joins TRBV28 and TRBJ2-1; D may match TRBD1 or TRBD2 (6 bases each). Germline CDR1 reads MDHEN; CDR2 reads SYDVKM. The CDR3 is 15 residues long. Trimming left V 2 bases short and J 5 bases short, with 13 bases between. The CDR3 protein is CASSLRGAVDNEQFF. For the CDR3, the DNA is TGTGCCAGCAGTTTAAGGGGGGCGGTGGACAATGAGCAGTTCTTC.

The CDR3: CASSKRGPYTEAFF. CDR3 DNA: TGTGCCAGCAGCAAACGGGGTCCTTACACTGAAGCTTTCTTT. V is TRBV7-6 and J is TRBJ1-1, with no clear D. V was clipped by 5 bases and J by 3 bases, with 13 bases between them. This CDR3 has 14 amino acids. Germline CDR1 SGHVS, CDR2 FNYEAQ.

V is TRBV28 and J is TRBJ1-2, with 9 bases fitting TRBD1. The V and J ends lost 11 bases and 4 bases, in that order; junction bases with no gene match: 8. The germline CDR1 and CDR2 sequences are MDHEN and SYDVKM. This CDR3 has 13 residues. The CDR3 sequence is CAGTGGGSYGYTF. CDR3 DNA sequence: TGTGCCGGTACAGGGGGCGGGAGCTATGGCTACACCTTC.

This clone was seen a single time. The V and J genes are TRBV4-1 and TRBJ2-1; 9 nucleotides agree with TRBD2. Per germline, CDR1 MGHRA and CDR2 YSYEKL. V trimming: 1 base; J trimming: 8 bases; junction bases outside the gene matches: 9. The length of the CDR3 is 16 residues. The CDR3 region is CASSQGRGGRTYEQFF. The CDR3 region has the DNA TGCGCCAGCAGCCAAGGGCGGGGGGGCCGAACATATGAGCAGTTCTTC.

DNA for the CDR3: TGTGCCAGCAGTTTTCGACTAGCGTCGAGCACAGATACGCAGTATTTT. This translates into CASSFRLASSTDTQYF. This sequence joins TRBV27 and TRBJ2-3; 8 bases are a match to TRBD2. Germline CDR1 MNHEY, CDR2 SMNVEV (reference sequence). The CDR3 is made up of 16 amino acids. V was pared by 3 bases and J by 0 bases, with 5 bases of the junction left unmatched.

This sequence joins TRBV19 and TRBJ1-1; D ambiguous. V was shortened by 9 bases and J by 1 base, with 15 bases between the two germline ends. The V gene's germline CDR1 is LNHDA and CDR2 SQIVND (reference sequence). The CDR3 is 14 amino acids. In DNA form, the CDR3 reads TGTGCCAGCCAGGTAGCATGGGGGAACACTGAAGCTTTCTTT. It codes for CASQVAWGNTEAFF.

CDR3 protein: CASSLGGAGVLTDTQYF. The CDR3 DNA reads as TGTGCCAGCAGTTTAGGAGGCGCGGGGGTTCTGACAGATACGCAGTATTTT. The V call is TRBV28, the J call TRBJ2-3; 7 nucleotides match TRBD2. Germline assignment: CDR1 MDHEN and CDR2 SYDVKM. V was pared by 2 bases and J by 3 bases, with 11 bases of the junction left unmatched. The length of the CDR3 is 17 residues.

The chain uses TRBV29-1 and TRBJ2-2; a weak D match, TRBD1 (6 bases). Trimming took off 6 bases at V and 0 bases at J, with 8 bases between the two ends. This CDR3 is 13 amino acids long. From germline, CDR1 is SQVTM and CDR2 ANQGSEA. The CDR3 reads CSVRTANTGELFF. The CDR3 DNA sequence: TGCAGCGTCCGGACAGCGAACACCGGGGAGCTGTTTTTT.

The chain joins TRBV2 to TRBJ1-2; D is unresolved. Germline V lookup: CDR1 SNHLY, CDR2 FYNNEI. The CDR3 runs to 14 residues. V gave up 4 bases and J gave up 2 bases, with 11 bases separating them. CDR3 DNA sequence: TGTGCCAGCAGTGCTTCACACCTAAACTATGGCTACACCTTC. This gives the protein CASSASHLNYGYTF.

CDR3 sequence reads: CASRKQGAVGNTIYF. CDR3 nucleotides: TGTGCCAGCAGGAAACAGGGGGCGGTTGGAAACACCATATATTTT. The J gene is TRBJ1-3, the V gene TRBV6-5; TRBD1 aligns across 9 bases. Germline CDR1 reads MNHEY; CDR2 reads SVGAGI. Germline trimming cut 6 bases from V and 3 bases from J; bases unmatched to any gene: 6. The CDR3 runs 15 residues.

The rearrangement joins TRBV7-6 to TRBJ2-7, with 8 bases identical to TRBD2. J gave up 4 bases and V 4 bases, and 12 bases lay outside the gene matches. This CDR3 region has 16 residues. The germline V gene encodes CDR1 SGHVS and CDR2 FNYEAQ. The chain's CDR3 is CASSSPFSGNNYEQYF. The CDR3 nucleotides are TGTGCCAGCAGCTCCCCGTTTAGCGGGAACAATTACGAGCAGTACTTC.

The chain joins TRBV6-6 to TRBJ1-6, with D possibly being TRBD1 (5 bases). The CDR3 consists of 14 residues. V dropped 7 bases and J dropped 4 bases, with 11 bases sitting between them. Germline lookup yields CDR1 MNHNY and CDR2 SVGAGI (reference sequence). CDR3 protein: CASIQGFYNSPLHF. In DNA, the CDR3 is TGTGCCAGCATTCAGGGTTTTTATAATTCACCCCTCCACTTT.

The V call is TRBV5-5, the J call TRBJ1-2, with D tentatively TRBD1 (6 bases). Germline CDR1 is SGHKS and CDR2 is YYEKEE (reference sequence). This CDR3 region has 15 residues. Trimming took off 4 bases at V and 0 bases at J, with 13 bases between the two ends. CDR3 nucleotides: TGTGCCAGCAGCCAAACAGGGAATTCTAACTATGGCTACACCTTC. Encoded protein: CASSQTGNSNYGYTF. Complete variable domain (other parts from reference TRBV5-5 and TRBJ1-2): DAGVTQSPTHLIKTRGQQVTLRCSPISGHKSVSWYQQVLGQGPQFIFQYYEKEERGRGNFPDRFSARQFPNYSSELNVNALLLGDSALYLCASSQTGNSNYGYTFGSGTRLTVV.

The J gene is TRBJ1-1, the V gene TRBV11-2, with a weak D call TRBD1 (5 bases). The CDR3 is 14 amino acids. From germline, CDR1 is SGHAT and CDR2 FQNNGV. Trimming took off 7 bases at V and 1 base at J, with 13 bases between the two ends. In DNA form, the CDR3 reads TGTGCCAGCACGAGGGACCGGACGAACACTGAAGCTTTCTTT. It yields the protein CASTRDRTNTEAFF.

The rearrangement joins TRBV5-4 to TRBJ2-1; either TRBD1 or TRBD2 may fit D (6 bases each). Trimming took 5 bases from V and 7 from J, leaving 19 bases between them. CDR3 size: 15 residues. Germline assignment: CDR1 SGHNT and CDR2 YYREEE (reference sequence). The CDR3 reads CASRARPEGVNEQFF. The CDR3 nucleotides read TGTGCCAGCAGGGCTCGGCCGGAGGGGGTTAATGAGCAGTTCTTC.

V usage is TRBV4-2 and J usage is TRBJ2-7; D possibly corresponds to TRBD2 (6 bases). CDR1 and CDR2 (germline): LGHNA, YNFKEQ. V lost 1 base to trimming and J lost 4 bases, with 23 bases between them. The CDR3 runs to 18 residues. The CDR3 sequence: CASSQGALTSTSPYEQYF. The CDR3 DNA is TGTGCCAGCAGCCAAGGGGCCCTGACTAGTACATCGCCATACGAGCAGTACTTC.